The clone carrying this T cell receptor (beta chain) is a singleton in its sample. The antigen remains unidentified. The same CDR3 is also encoded by other DNA sequences in this sample. These data come from a study of shared clonotypes between healthy human individuals. The CDR3 runs to 13 residues. Germline CDR1 SGHRS, CDR2 YFSETQ. Trimming removed 5 bases at V and 3 bases at J, with 9 bases between. Researchers ran the assay at a deep level. This table comes from immunoSEQ multiplex PCR, and its TCRdb copy is limited to in-frame clones, with some not included. The sample has millions of clones, roughly 95% seen once; the top ten hold approximately 0.13%. Findings and limits, study-wide: Naive subsets tended to show greater estimated richness than memory subsets. Sampling included only blood; tissue repertoires likely differ. Generation probabilities were higher for clonotypes shared across all four sorted-subset donors than for unshared ones.

The source material was naive CD4+ T cells sorted from blood. Stated subset: CD45RA+ positively selected. V gene TRBV5-1 combines with J gene TRBJ1-3; no clear D. The clonotype was recovered from a man aged 18 to 29 in good health. CDR3 coding DNA: TGCGCCAGCAGTTCGGACGGTGGAAACACCATATATTTT. The encoded protein is CASSSDGGNTIYF.